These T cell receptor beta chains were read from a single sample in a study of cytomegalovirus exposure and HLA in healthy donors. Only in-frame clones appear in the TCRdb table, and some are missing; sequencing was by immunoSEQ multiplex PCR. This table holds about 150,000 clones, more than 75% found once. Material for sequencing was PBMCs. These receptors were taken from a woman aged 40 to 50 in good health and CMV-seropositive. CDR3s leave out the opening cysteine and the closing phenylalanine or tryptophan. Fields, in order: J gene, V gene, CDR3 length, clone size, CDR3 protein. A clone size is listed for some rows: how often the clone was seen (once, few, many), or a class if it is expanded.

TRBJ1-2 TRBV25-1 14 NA ASSVGGTYLNYGYT
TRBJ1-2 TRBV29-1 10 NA SGRQGASGYT
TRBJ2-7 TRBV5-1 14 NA ASSLNPGGMKYEQY
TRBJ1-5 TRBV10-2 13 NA ASTSGTGIFQPQH
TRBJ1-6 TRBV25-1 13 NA ASSLFGRNNSPLH
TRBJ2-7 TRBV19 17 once ASSIRPSSSGREAYEQY
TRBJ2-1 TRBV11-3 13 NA ASSFRMSSYNEQF
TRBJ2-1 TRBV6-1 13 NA ASPLAGGRYNEQF
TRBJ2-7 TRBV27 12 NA ASSFSGSSYEQY
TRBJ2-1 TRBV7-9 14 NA ASSLTGGSSYNEQF
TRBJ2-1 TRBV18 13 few ASSPQLAAYNEQF
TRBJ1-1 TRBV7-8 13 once ASSAGGWGEAEAF
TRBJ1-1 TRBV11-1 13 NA ASSLWDRVGTEAF
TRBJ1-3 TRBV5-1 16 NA ASSFLGPDRAAGNTIY
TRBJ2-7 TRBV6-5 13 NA ASSKTSMSSYEQY
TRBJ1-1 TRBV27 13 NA ASSLSKTGVTEAF
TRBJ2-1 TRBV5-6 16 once ASSFGSGRTSSYNEQF